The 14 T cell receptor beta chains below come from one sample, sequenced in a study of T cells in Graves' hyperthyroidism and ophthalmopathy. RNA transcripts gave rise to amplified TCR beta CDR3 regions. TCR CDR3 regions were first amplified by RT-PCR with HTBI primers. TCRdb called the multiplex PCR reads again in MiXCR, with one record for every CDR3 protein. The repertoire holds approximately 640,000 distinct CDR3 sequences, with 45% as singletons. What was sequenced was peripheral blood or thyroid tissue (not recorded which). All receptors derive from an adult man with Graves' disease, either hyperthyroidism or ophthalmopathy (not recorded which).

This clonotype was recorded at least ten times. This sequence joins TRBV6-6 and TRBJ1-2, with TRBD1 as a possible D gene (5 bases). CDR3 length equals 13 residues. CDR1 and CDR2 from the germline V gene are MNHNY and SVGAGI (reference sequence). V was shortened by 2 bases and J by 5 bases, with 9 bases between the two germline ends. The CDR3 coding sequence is TGTGCCAGCAGTTACGCAGGGAGTTATGGCTACACCTTC. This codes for CASSYAGSYGYTF.

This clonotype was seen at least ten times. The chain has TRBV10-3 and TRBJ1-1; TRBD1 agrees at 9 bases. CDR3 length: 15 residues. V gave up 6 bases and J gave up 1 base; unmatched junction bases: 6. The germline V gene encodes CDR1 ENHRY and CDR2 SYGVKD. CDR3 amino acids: CAIRTGGKSNTEAFF. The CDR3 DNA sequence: TGTGCCATCAGGACAGGGGGAAAATCGAACACTGAAGCTTTCTTT.

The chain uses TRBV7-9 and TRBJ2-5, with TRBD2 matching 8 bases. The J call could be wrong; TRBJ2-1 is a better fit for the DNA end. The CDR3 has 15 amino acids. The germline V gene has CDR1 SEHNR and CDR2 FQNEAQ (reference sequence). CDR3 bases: TGTGCCAGCAGCTTGACAATAAGCGGGAGCGATGAGCAGTTCTTC. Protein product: CASSLTISGSDEQFF.

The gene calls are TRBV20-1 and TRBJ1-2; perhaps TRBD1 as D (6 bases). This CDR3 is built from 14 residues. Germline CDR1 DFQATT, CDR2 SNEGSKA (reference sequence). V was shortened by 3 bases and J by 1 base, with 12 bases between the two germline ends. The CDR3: CSASETGINYGYTF. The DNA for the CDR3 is TGCAGTGCTAGTGAGACAGGAATTAACTATGGCTACACCTTC.

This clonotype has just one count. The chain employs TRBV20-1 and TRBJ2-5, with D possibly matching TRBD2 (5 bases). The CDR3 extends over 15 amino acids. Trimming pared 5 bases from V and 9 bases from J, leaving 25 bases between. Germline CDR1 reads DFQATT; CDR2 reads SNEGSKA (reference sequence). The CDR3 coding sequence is TGCAGTGCTCGCTCTCGGGGAATGGATTCGGAGGCCCAGTACTTC. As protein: CSARSRGMDSEAQYF.

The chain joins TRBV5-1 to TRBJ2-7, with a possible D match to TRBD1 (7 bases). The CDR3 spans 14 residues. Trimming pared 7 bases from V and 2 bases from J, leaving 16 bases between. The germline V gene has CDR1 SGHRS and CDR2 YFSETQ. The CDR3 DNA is TGCGCCAGCGCGGGGACAGTTTCAGCCTACGAGCAGTACTTC. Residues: CASAGTVSAYEQYF.

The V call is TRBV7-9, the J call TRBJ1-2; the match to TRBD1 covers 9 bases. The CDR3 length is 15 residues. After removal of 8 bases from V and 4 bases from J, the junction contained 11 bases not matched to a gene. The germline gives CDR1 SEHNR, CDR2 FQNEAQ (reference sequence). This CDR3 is CASSPRGQGTYGYTF. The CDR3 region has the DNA TGTGCCAGCTCACCACGAGGACAGGGGACCTATGGCTACACCTTC. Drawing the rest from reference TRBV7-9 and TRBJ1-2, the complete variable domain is DTGVSQNPRHKITKRGQNVTFRCDPISEHNRLYWYRQTLGQGPEFLTYFQNEAQLEKSRLLSDRFSAERPKGSFSTLEIQRTEQGDSAMYLCASSPRGQGTYGYTFGSGTRLTVV.

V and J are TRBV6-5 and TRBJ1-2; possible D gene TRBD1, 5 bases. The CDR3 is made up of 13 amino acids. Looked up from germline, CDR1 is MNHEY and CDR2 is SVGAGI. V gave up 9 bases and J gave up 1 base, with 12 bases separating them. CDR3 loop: CASKGAVNYGYTF. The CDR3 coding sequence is TGTGCCAGTAAAGGGGCAGTTAACTATGGCTACACCTTC.

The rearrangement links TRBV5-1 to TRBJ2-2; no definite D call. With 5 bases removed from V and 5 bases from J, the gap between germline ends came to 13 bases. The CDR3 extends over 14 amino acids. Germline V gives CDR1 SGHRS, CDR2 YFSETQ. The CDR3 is CASSEVSLTGELFF. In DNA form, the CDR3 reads TGCGCCAGCAGTGAAGTGTCTCTGACCGGGGAGCTGTTTTTT.

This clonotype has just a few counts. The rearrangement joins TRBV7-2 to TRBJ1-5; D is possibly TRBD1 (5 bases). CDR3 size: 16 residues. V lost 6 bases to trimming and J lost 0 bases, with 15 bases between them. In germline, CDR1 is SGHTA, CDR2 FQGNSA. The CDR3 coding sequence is TGTGCCAGCAGTCCGAGGGGCCCCTCTAGCAATCAGCCCCAGCATTTT. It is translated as CASSPRGPSSNQPQHF. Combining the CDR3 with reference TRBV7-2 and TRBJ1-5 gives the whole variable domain GAGVSQSPSNKVTEKGKDVELRCDPISGHTALYWYRQSLGQGLEFLIYFQGNSAPDKSGLPSDRFSAERTGGSVSTLTIQRTQQEDSAVYLCASSPRGPSSNQPQHFGDGTRLSIL.

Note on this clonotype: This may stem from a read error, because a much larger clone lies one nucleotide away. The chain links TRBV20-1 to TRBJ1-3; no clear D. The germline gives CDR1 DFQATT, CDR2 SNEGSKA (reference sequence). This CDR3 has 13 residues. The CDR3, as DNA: TGCAGTGCCGCCCGCAGCTCTGGAAGCACCATATATTTT. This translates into CSAARSSGSTIYF.

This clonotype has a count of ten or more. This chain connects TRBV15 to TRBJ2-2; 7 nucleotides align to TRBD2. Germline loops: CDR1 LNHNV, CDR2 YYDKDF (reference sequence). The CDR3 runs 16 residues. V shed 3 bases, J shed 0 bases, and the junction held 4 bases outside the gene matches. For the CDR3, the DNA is TGTGCCACCAGCAGCGTAGCGGGCGCGAACACCGGGGAGCTGTTTTTT. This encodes CATSSVAGANTGELFF.

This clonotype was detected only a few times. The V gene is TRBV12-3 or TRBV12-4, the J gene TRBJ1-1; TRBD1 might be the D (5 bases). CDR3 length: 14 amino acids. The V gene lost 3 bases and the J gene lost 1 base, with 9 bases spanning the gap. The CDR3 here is CASSFRVQNTEAFF. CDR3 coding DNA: TGTGCCAGCAGTTTCAGGGTTCAGAACACTGAAGCTTTCTTT.

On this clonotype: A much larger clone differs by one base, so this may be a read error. The CDR3 is CASSGPGQGYEQYF. The CDR3 region has the DNA TGTGCCAGCAGTGGCCCGGGACAGGGCTACGAGCAGTACTTC. The chain combines TRBV5-5 with TRBJ2-7; TRBD1 agrees at 9 bases. CDR1 is SGHKS and CDR2 is YYEKEE in the germline V gene (reference sequence). The ends lost 5 bases at V and 3 bases at J; junction bases unmatched: 6. The CDR3 sequence is 14 residues long.